This T cell receptor (beta chain) was sequenced in a study of blood T cell repertoires in COVID-19. Study in general: The United States, Italy and Spain supplied acute and convalescent COVID-19 samples.

The CDR3 runs 17 residues. Germline CDR1 is SGHAT and CDR2 is FQNNGV. The V gene lost 5 bases and the J gene lost 2 bases, with 19 bases spanning the gap. Data came from immunoSEQ multiplex PCR; TCRdb stores just in-frame clones and leaves some out. The sample includes fewer than 150,000 clones, roughly 87% of them seen just once. Input material: peripheral blood. The receptor was derived from a human donor in a cohort sampled during active COVID-19. V is TRBV11-2 and J is TRBJ1-3; no firm D call. The CDR3 region has the DNA TGTGCCAGCAGCCTACGACCGCCCGGGGTGGCTGGAAACACCATATATTTT. It yields the protein CASSLRPPGVAGNTIYF. Combining the CDR3 with reference TRBV11-2 and TRBJ1-3 gives the whole variable domain EAGVAQSPRYKIIEKRQSVAFWCNPISGHATLYWYQQILGQGPKLLIQFQNNGVVDDSQLPKDRFSAERLKGVDSTLKIQPAKLEDSAVYLCASSLRPPGVAGNTIYFGEGSWLTVV.